This paragraph reports one T cell receptor beta chain. The data derive from a study of blood T cell repertoires in COVID-19. Across the study: The United States, Italy and Spain were the sources of the acute and convalescent COVID-19 samples.

Those enrolled, adults aged 18 to 89 years, came from some 23 US areas. Grouping used clinical history reported by participants in a survey and questionnaire. Germline CDR1 is MNHEY and CDR2 is SVGAGI. V was pared by 7 bases and J by 5 bases, with 7 bases of the junction left unmatched. The CDR3 extends over 14 amino acids. In the original processing: Amplifying reference gene primers gave estimates of nucleated cell counts. Clones were sequenced by immunoSEQ multiplex PCR, and TCRdb holds only the in-frame ones, with some missing. V and J calls plus clone size are reproduced from that table; the DNA served to infer D and trimming. The sample carries hundreds of thousands of clones, over 75% recorded once.

The chain uses TRBV6-5 and TRBJ1-2, with 10 bases fitting TRBD1. Sequenced: PBMCs or T cells enriched from blood (not recorded which). This receptor was identified in a woman aged 25 to 39 who had recovered from COVID-19. The CDR3 reads CASMIPGQGYGYTF. CDR3 coding DNA: TGTGCCAGCATGATCCCGGGACAGGGGTATGGCTACACCTTC.